Sequencing of this T cell receptor beta chain was carried out in a study of T-cell reconstitution after alpha-beta-depleted transplantation in children. The authors prepared the TCRbeta library with unique molecular identifiers. TCRdb passed the PCR reads through MiXCR, listing each CDR3 protein once. The table has roughly 32,000 distinct CDR3 sequences, under 7.5% seen once. V was cut by 3 bases and J by 9 bases, with 10 bases left in between. The CDR3 has 12 residues. Germline V lookup: CDR1 MNHEY, CDR2 SVGEGT. At least ten counts were recorded for this clonotype. Its target is not known. Study-level findings and limits: Several hundred expanded graft clones reportedly supplied alpha-beta T cells about two months after transplant. The study traced high day-60 TCRbeta diversity in some patients to surviving recipient T cells and thymic progenitors.

The sample here was peripheral blood, taken 60 days after TCRalphabeta/CD19-depleted stem cell transplant. The TCR comes from a child under three years old who had a stem cell transplant for acute myeloid leukemia, so the T cells may come from the graft donor. The chain is built from TRBV6-2 or TRBV6-3 and TRBJ2-3, with D perhaps being TRBD1 or TRBD2 (5 bases each). DNA for the CDR3: TGTGCCAGCAGTTATGCCGGGGCCACGCAGTATTTT. As protein: CASSYAGATQYF.